This record concerns one TCR beta chain sequence. The antigen remains undetermined. From the 5' RACE reads, TCRdb lists one entry per CDR3 protein and no DNA. The table for this sample gives about 450,000 distinct CDR3 sequences. There are 13 residues in the CDR3. Germline V lookup: CDR1 DFQATT, CDR2 SNEGSKA (reference sequence). This sample is drawn from a study of T cells expressing NK-cell markers. Study information: Sorted CD3+CD56+NKG2C+, CD3+CD56+NKG2C- and CD3+CD56-NKG2C+ T cells supplied TCR beta repertoires. Among the eight sequenced donors, seven tested HCMV-seropositive and one tested seronegative. Findings and caveats of the study: A handful of donors likewise had their CD3+CD56-NKG2C+ fraction led by these clonotypes. The study found dominant NKG2C+ clonotypes at roughly 1.0-8% of CD8+ T cells in over five donors.

The rearrangement uses TRBV20-1 and TRBJ1-2; no DNA is available, so the TRBD1 call from TCRdb remains unchecked. This TCR was recovered from a woman aged 18-70 years in good health. Material for sequencing was blood T cells: a sorted CD56 or NKG2C T cell subset, CD4+ or CD8+ T cells, or bulk PBMC T cells (not recorded which). CDR3 region: CSADPGQGHGYTF.